This TCR beta chain was identified in a study of blood T cell repertoires in COVID-19. As for the study in general: PBMCs, B-cell-depleted T cells, or T cells were the source of the cDNA or gDNA that made up the material.

As processed by the authors: From reference gene primer amplification, estimates of nucleated cell counts were derived. Using immunoSEQ multiplex PCR, the repertoire was profiled, and TCRdb retains in-frame clones only, with some absent. V, J and clone size derive from that table, while D and trimming were established from the DNA sequence. The data show over 250,000 clones, over 75% seen once. The CDR3 length is 14 residues. Germline assignment: CDR1 WNHNN and CDR2 SYGVQD (reference sequence). Trimming took 7 bases from V and 6 from J; bases not matched to a gene: 9. The J gene is TRBJ2-3, the V gene TRBV10-1, with 8 bases identical to TRBD2. The TCR sequence derives from a human donor in a cohort sampled during active COVID-19. The sequenced sample was peripheral blood. Written as DNA, the CDR3 is TGCGCCAGCAATGATCCCGCGGGGGGTGATACGCAGTATTTT. It codes for CASNDPAGGDTQYF.